A single sample gave rise to the 29 T cell receptor beta chains below, sequenced in a study of T cell responses to AZD1222 COVID-19 vaccine. Some clones are missing from TCRdb's copy, which holds only in-frame ones; the method was immunoSEQ multiplex PCR. The sample consists of tens of thousands of clones, roughly 87% of them appearing once. The sequencing here drew on peripheral blood, taken on day 0 of AZD1222 vaccination. The origin of the receptors is an adult in good health.

CDR3 coding DNA: TGTGCCAGCAGCTCCCGTGACAGGATGAACACCGGGGAGCTGTTTTTT. It is translated as CASSSRDRMNTGELFF. The chain is built from TRBV7-9 and TRBJ2-2; D possibly corresponds to TRBD1 (6 bases). The length of the CDR3 is 16 residues. Germline lookup yields CDR1 SEHNR and CDR2 FQNEAQ (reference sequence). Trimming removed 4 bases from V and 1 base from J, with 13 bases in between. The complete variable domain, with remaining parts taken from reference TRBV7-9 and TRBJ2-2, reads DTGVSQNPRHKITKRGQNVTFRCDPISEHNRLYWYRQTLGQGPEFLTYFQNEAQLEKSRLLSDRFSAERPKGSFSTLEIQRTEQGDSAMYLCASSSRDRMNTGELFFGEGSRLTVL.

On this clone itself: A read error may account for a junction end that differs from germline. V gene TRBV2 combines with J gene TRBJ1-3; D gene ambiguous. Germline lookup yields CDR1 SNHLY and CDR2 FYNNEI. The CDR3 runs to 15 residues. CDR3 sequence reads: CASTERAVSGNTIYF. The CDR3 nucleotides are TGTGCCAGCACTGAACGGGCGGTCTCTGGAAACACCATATATTTT.

This chain joins TRBV11-3 and TRBJ1-6; a possible D gene is TRBD1 (5 bases). V lost 0 bases and J 7 bases, leaving 10 bases between the germline ends. This CDR3 has 15 amino acids. The germline V gene encodes CDR1 SGHNT and CDR2 YENEEA. The CDR3 region has the DNA TGTGCCAGCAGCTTAGAGGGGGTGGCAAATTCACCCCTCCACTTT. Amino acids: CASSLEGVANSPLHF.

This chain joins TRBV10-2 and TRBJ1-2; unclear D gene. With 4 bases removed from V and 8 bases from J, the gap between germline ends came to 20 bases. The CDR3 has 15 residues. Germline-derived CDR1 and CDR2 are WSHSY and SAAADI. DNA of the CDR3: TGCGCCAGCAGTGCAATCCACCCCCACCCTGAGGGCTACACCTTC. Translated, it gives CASSAIHPHPEGYTF.

This clone occurred a few times. This chain connects TRBV7-9 to TRBJ1-5; perhaps TRBD1 as D (5 bases). Germline CDR1 is SEHNR and CDR2 is FQNEAQ (reference sequence). The V and J ends lost 1 base and 4 bases respectively, with 14 bases between them. The CDR3 extends over 16 amino acids. CDR3: CASSLVGTDANQPQHF. DNA of the CDR3: TGTGCCAGCAGCTTAGTGGGGACGGATGCTAATCAGCCCCAGCATTTT.

The genes are TRBV7-9 and TRBJ2-4; a possible D gene is TRBD1 (5 bases). The germline V and J ends were trimmed by 4 bases and 7 bases, with 23 bases remaining between them. The CDR3 runs 17 residues. Germline-derived CDR1 and CDR2 are SEHNR and FQNEAQ (reference sequence). CDR3 sequence reads: CASSSTQGPPERNIQYF. The CDR3 bases are TGTGCCAGCAGCTCAACTCAGGGTCCGCCGGAGAGGAACATTCAGTACTTC.

The gene calls are TRBV9 and TRBJ2-5, with a tentative D call TRBD2 (6 bases). In germline, CDR1 is SGDLS, CDR2 YYNGEE. Trimming shortened V by 6 bases and J by 5 bases, and 20 bases separated the two germline ends. CDR3 length: 15 amino acids. As DNA, the CDR3 is TGTGCCAGCACCTTAGGGGCGGGGATTGGGGAGACCCAGTACTTC. As protein: CASTLGAGIGETQYF.

The gene calls are TRBV14 and TRBJ2-1; 7 bases fit TRBD1. From germline, CDR1 is SGHDN and CDR2 FVKESK. V lost 1 base and J lost 6; bases outside the gene matches: 6. The CDR3 spans 15 residues. Here the CDR3 DNA reads TGTGCCAGCAGCCAAGTGGTGGCAGGGGGCAATGAGCAGTTCTTC. It codes for CASSQVVAGGNEQFF.

The V call is TRBV3-1 (or the pseudogene TRBV3-2), the J call TRBJ1-4; D is unclear. Germline V CDR1 and CDR2: LGHDT, YNNKEL (reference sequence). V lost 1 base and J 4 bases, leaving 7 bases between the germline ends. There are 14 residues in the CDR3. The DNA of the CDR3 is TGTGCCAGCAGCCAAGGGGCACTTAATGAAAAACTGTTTTTT. It codes for CASSQGALNEKLFF.

The chain joins TRBV27 to TRBJ2-3; D may match TRBD1 or TRBD2 (5 bases each). This CDR3 contains 13 residues. Per germline, CDR1 MNHEY and CDR2 SMNVEV (reference sequence). V dropped 6 bases and J dropped 0 bases, with 7 bases sitting between them. In DNA form, the CDR3 reads TGTGCCAGCAGGGGGGACAGCACAGATACGCAGTATTTT. Its protein is CASRGDSTDTQYF.

This chain links TRBV6-5 with TRBJ2-2, with D perhaps TRBD1 (5 bases). Trimming shortened V by 6 bases and J by 7 bases, and 18 bases separated the two germline ends. CDR1 is MNHEY, CDR2 SVGAGI, per germline. The CDR3 length is 15 residues. The CDR3 DNA follows: TGTGCCAGCAGATACCCCAGGGAAAGGGGCGGGGAGCTGTTTTTT. It encodes CASRYPRERGGELFF.

This CDR3 reads CASSPRQGSGFYNSPLHF. DNA for the CDR3: TGTGCCAGCTCACCTCGACAAGGGAGCGGGTTCTATAATTCACCCCTCCACTTT. The chain recombines TRBV18 with TRBJ1-6, with D uncertain. CDR3 length equals 18 residues. V lost 3 bases to trimming and J lost 3 bases, with 18 bases between them. Germline CDR1 reads KGHSH; CDR2 reads LQKENI.

The V and J genes are TRBV23-1 and TRBJ2-1, with 10 bases aligning to TRBD2. TRBV23-1 is placed among ORFs of uncertain function. J lost 7 bases, V lost 0 bases, and 9 bases had no gene match. There are 17 residues in the CDR3. The CDR3 region is CASSQSPPSGRYNEQFF. In DNA, the CDR3 is TGCGCCAGCAGTCAATCCCCCCCTAGCGGGAGATATAATGAGCAGTTCTTC.

The chain is built from TRBV9 and TRBJ1-1, with D hard to call. From germline, CDR1 is SGDLS and CDR2 YYNGEE. The CDR3 contains 12 residues. Between the trimmed V and J ends, which lost 4 bases and 4 bases, there was a span of 8 bases. The chain's CDR3 is CASSRSGTEAFF. DNA for the CDR3: TGTGCCAGCAGCCGGTCGGGCACTGAAGCTTTCTTT.

This clone was detected only a few times. This chain uses TRBV19 with TRBJ2-3; D uncertain. CDR3 length: 13 residues. The V and J ends lost 3 bases and 2 bases respectively, with 6 bases between them. Germline V gene sequence: CDR1 LNHDA, CDR2 SQIVND (reference sequence). CDR3: CASSMMTTDTQYF. The CDR3 DNA follows: TGTGCCAGTAGTATGATGACCACAGATACGCAGTATTTT. The full variable domain, with the rest looked up from reference TRBV19 and TRBJ2-3, is DGGITQSPKYLFRKEGQNVTLSCEQNLNHDAMYWYRQDPGQGLRLIYYSQIVNDFQKGDIAEGYSVSREKKESFPLTVTSAQKNPTAFYLCASSMMTTDTQYFGPGTRLTVL.

The CDR3 spells CASRAGGGKLFF. CDR3 DNA sequence: TGTGCCAGCAGGGCGGGGGGAGGAAAACTGTTTTTT. The rearrangement joins TRBV12-3 or TRBV12-4 to TRBJ1-4; D may be TRBD1 (5 bases). The length of the CDR3 is 12 residues. Trimming cost V 6 bases and J 10 bases, with 12 bases left between them.

By proportion, this clone is medium-sized. The chain has TRBV28 and TRBJ1-3; 9 bases map to TRBD1. With V trimmed by 3 bases and J by 4 bases, 7 bases remained unmatched. The germline V gene has CDR1 MDHEN and CDR2 SYDVKM. The CDR3 covers 16 residues. CDR3 protein: CASSFPQGAKGNTIYF. DNA of the CDR3: TGTGCCAGCAGTTTCCCACAGGGGGCCAAGGGAAACACCATATATTTT.

This clone was counted a few times. The chain employs TRBV7-2 and TRBJ1-4; D is possibly TRBD1 (5 bases). The CDR3 contains 16 residues. Germline CDR1 reads SGHTA; CDR2 reads FQGNSA. Trimming pared 1 base from V and 5 bases from J, leaving 14 bases between. The CDR3 region has the DNA TGTGCCAGCAGCTTAGGTGGCAGGGTAAAAAATGAAAAACTGTTTTTT. This gives the protein CASSLGGRVKNEKLFF.

On this clone: One junction end disagrees with the germline gene, perhaps due to a read error. This chain connects TRBV11-3 to TRBJ2-7; 8 bases fit TRBD2. The CDR3 loop spans 14 amino acids. Germline V gene lookup returns CDR1 SGHNT and CDR2 YENEEA. The CDR3 sequence is CASSLAGPSYEQYF. As DNA, the CDR3 is TGTGCCAGCAGTTTAGCGGGACCTTCCTACGAGCAGTACTTC.

This chain links TRBV7-3 with TRBJ1-3, with D tentatively TRBD1 (6 bases). Germline V CDR1 and CDR2: SGHTA, FQGTGA. V lost 1 base, J lost 0 bases, and 13 bases lay in between. This CDR3 is built from 17 residues. Written as DNA, the CDR3 is TGTGCCAGCAGCTTAATAGTGGGGGCCTACTCTGGAAACACCATATATTTT. Protein product: CASSLIVGAYSGNTIYF.

V gene TRBV11-2 combines with J gene TRBJ2-1, with 9 bases fitting TRBD2. J gave up 4 bases and V 1 base, and 2 bases lay outside the gene matches. The CDR3 has 15 residues. Germline assignment: CDR1 SGHAT and CDR2 FQNNGV. The CDR3 sequence: CASSLGLAEYNEQFF. CDR3 DNA sequence: TGTGCCAGCAGCTTAGGACTAGCGGAGTACAATGAGCAGTTCTTC. Based on the CDR3 plus reference TRBV11-2 and TRBJ2-1, the full variable domain is EAGVAQSPRYKIIEKRQSVAFWCNPISGHATLYWYQQILGQGPKLLIQFQNNGVVDDSQLPKDRFSAERLKGVDSTLKIQPAKLEDSAVYLCASSLGLAEYNEQFFGPGTRLTVL.

The chain is built from TRBV4-3 and TRBJ2-2; perhaps D is TRBD1 or TRBD2 (5 bases each). The CDR3 runs 16 residues. V lost 3 bases to trimming and J lost 5 bases, with 16 bases between them. CDR1 LGHNA and CDR2 YSLEER come from the germline V gene. CDR3 sequence: CASSQAYEGLTGELFF. Written as DNA, the CDR3 is TGCGCCAGCAGCCAGGCCTATGAGGGGTTAACCGGGGAGCTGTTTTTT.

V is TRBV5-1 and J is TRBJ1-5; 7 bases are a match to TRBD1. After removal of 7 bases from V and 0 bases from J, the junction contained 7 bases not matched to a gene. Germline CDR1 reads SGHRS; CDR2 reads YFSETQ. There are 15 residues in the CDR3. This CDR3 is CASQGGLYSNQPQHF. The CDR3 DNA follows: TGCGCCAGCCAGGGGGGATTATATAGCAATCAGCCCCAGCATTTT.

This chain links TRBV3-1 (or the pseudogene TRBV3-2) with TRBJ2-2; D is undetermined. Germline loops: CDR1 LGHDT, CDR2 YNNKEL (reference sequence). Trimming removed 3 bases at V and 4 bases at J, with 9 bases between. The CDR3 runs to 14 residues. CDR3 residues: CASSQGRITGELFF. In DNA, the CDR3 is TGTGCCAGCAGCCAGGGCAGAATCACCGGGGAGCTGTTTTTT.

This sequence joins TRBV3-1 (or the pseudogene TRBV3-2) and TRBJ1-4, with TRBD1 identical over 7 bases. J gave up 8 bases and V 2 bases, and 14 bases lay outside the gene matches. The CDR3 contains 17 residues. Germline CDR1 reads LGHDT; CDR2 reads YNNKEL (reference sequence). The CDR3 region is CASSQTTRTGDEEKLFF. DNA for the CDR3: TGTGCCAGCAGCCAAACCACAAGAACAGGGGACGAAGAAAAACTGTTTTTT.

This clone is a singleton in its sample. The gene calls are TRBV4-1 and TRBJ1-1; tentatively, D is TRBD1 (5 bases). The V gene lost 4 bases and the J gene lost 5 bases, with 20 bases spanning the gap. CDR3 length: 16 amino acids. Germline CDR1 is MGHRA and CDR2 is YSYEKL. In DNA form, the CDR3 reads TGCGCCAGCAGCCCCTCGACGAGGGGCGGAGGAACTGAAGCTTTCTTT. Encoded protein: CASSPSTRGGGTEAFF.

A single count supports this clone. The V gene is TRBV28, the J gene TRBJ2-3; D is unclear. The CDR3 runs to 15 residues. The germline CDR1 and CDR2 sequences are MDHEN and SYDVKM. The V gene lost 0 bases and the J gene lost 0 bases, with 7 bases spanning the gap. The CDR3 here is CASSLWSGSTDTQYF. CDR3 nucleotide sequence: TGTGCCAGCAGTTTATGGTCGGGTAGCACAGATACGCAGTATTTT.

The chain combines TRBV3-1 (or the pseudogene TRBV3-2) with TRBJ2-1; 15 bases agree with TRBD2. There are 16 residues in the CDR3. The V gene end was trimmed by 4 bases and the J gene end by 7 bases; junction bases not matched to a gene: 5. CDR1 is LGHDT and CDR2 is YNNKEL in the germline V gene (reference sequence). CDR3 DNA sequence: TGTGCCAGCAGCCTGGGACTAGCGGGAGGTCAAAATGAGCAGTTCTTC. Encoded protein: CASSLGLAGGQNEQFF.

The chain uses TRBV6-6 and TRBJ1-2, with 7 bases that match TRBD1. V lost 7 bases and J lost 5; bases outside the gene matches: 7. The CDR3 is 13 amino acids. The germline gives CDR1 MNHNY, CDR2 SVGAGI (reference sequence). This chain's CDR3 is CASTQGGQYGYTF. The CDR3 DNA reads as TGTGCCAGCACCCAAGGGGGACAGTATGGCTACACCTTC.